The rows below give T cell receptor beta chains drawn from one sample of a study of OX40 agonist ivuxolimab in advanced cancers. Sequencing was performed with immunoSEQ multiplex PCR; in TCRdb, only in-frame clones are kept and a portion is missing. The sample holds about 100,000 clones, around nine tenths seen once. Here the sequenced sample was CD4+ or CD8+ T cells sorted from blood, taken in a trial of the OX40 agonist ivuxolimab. The receptors come from an adult with an advanced solid tumor such as melanoma, head and neck, liver or kidney cancer. Each CDR3 is given with its conserved first and last residue.

v_call | cdr3_aa
TRBV14 | CASSLVGHNRREQYF
TRBV30 | CAWSISTGAEQYF
TRBV5-1 | CASNPVGVGGTEAFF
TRBV11-1 | CASSLGVISEQYF
TRBV4-2 | CASSHGTSGRAETQYF
TRBV15 | CATSSEPGLPYEQYF
TRBV2 | CASSGTSGSVDIQYF
TRBV28 | CASSLPSHYGYTF
TRBV5-4 | CASSFQNSYEQYF
TRBV27 | CASSRLAGVYEQYF
TRBV5-1 | CASSMGTGYHEQYF
TRBV18 | CASSPRATDTQYF
TRBV9 | CASSIDSGYNEQFF
TRBV29-1 | CSVLVGDGTGELFF
TRBV2 | CASSLGGEQFF
TRBV7-2 | CASSRTTYEQYF
TRBV27 | CASSGYRGETRRYEQYF
TRBV5-1 | CASSLSDHKTNEKLFF
TRBV6-6 | CASSYSGGQGNEQFF
TRBV23-1 | CASSRSDRGGVRSNQPQHF
TRBV27 | CASSFGTGTSGRTGELFF
TRBV7-9 | CASSLFSEQYF
TRBV30 | CAWSVFTGGPSTDTQYF
TRBV6-5 | CASRDRASGELFF
TRBV28 | CASSLFTGGRFGGYTF
TRBV5-3 | CARRDPGRYTEAFF
TRBV6-1 | CASSTGVAGELFF
TRBV6-6 | CASTQGLQETQYF
TRBV29-1 | CSVTGGYGYTF
TRBV5-6 | CASSLVDGPDTQYF
TRBV6-5 | CASRNPGQHTGELFF
TRBV5-8 | CASSLGTGGRRRDTQYF
TRBV19 | CASSIASLAVSYNEQFF
TRBV5-1 | CASSLASLGPSSYEQYF
TRBV13 | CASSYPPTSGYNEQFF
TRBV19 | CASSYPRGYSNTGELFF
TRBV6-6 | CASSKAGGSTDTQYF
TRBV6-1 | CASRGGEASYNEQFF
TRBV11-2 | CASSPRLTGIHETQYF
TRBV18 | CASSPSLNEQFF
TRBV7-8 | CASSRQPTGPYEQYF
TRBV19 | CASSRGGQYYEQYF
TRBV28 | CASSDLGLEQYF
TRBV19 | CATTGTGSIQYF
TRBV11-1 | CASSPPASYEQYF
TRBV7-2 | CASSLTRAGGSTDTQYF
TRBV11-2 | CASSHGEGAGIWETQYF
TRBV28 | CASSSLQTNEKLFF
TRBV28 | CASIPGPGESAFF
TRBV27 | CASSLRGELVKNIQYF
TRBV6-4 | CASSAGLAYQETQYF
TRBV6-5 | CASSRDRGNEKLFF
TRBV19 | CASSIQGDYGYTF
TRBV7-9 | CASSLSLGQQETQYF
TRBV7-2 | CASSLTSGGAGYTF
TRBV18 | CASSDRNVKRGYTF